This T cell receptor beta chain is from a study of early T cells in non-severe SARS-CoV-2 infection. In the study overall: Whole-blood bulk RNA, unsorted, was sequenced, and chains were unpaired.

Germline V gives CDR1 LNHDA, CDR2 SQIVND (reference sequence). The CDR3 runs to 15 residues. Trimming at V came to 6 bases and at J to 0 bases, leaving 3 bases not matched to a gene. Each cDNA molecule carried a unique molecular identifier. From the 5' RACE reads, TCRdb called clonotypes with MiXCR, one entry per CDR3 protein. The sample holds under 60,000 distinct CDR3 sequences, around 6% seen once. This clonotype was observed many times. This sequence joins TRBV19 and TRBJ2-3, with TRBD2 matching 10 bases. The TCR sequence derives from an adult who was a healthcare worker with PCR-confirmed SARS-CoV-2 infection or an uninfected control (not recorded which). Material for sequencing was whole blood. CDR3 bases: TGTGCCAGTAGCCAACTAGCGGGGAGCACAGATACGCAGTATTTT. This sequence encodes CASSQLAGSTDTQYF. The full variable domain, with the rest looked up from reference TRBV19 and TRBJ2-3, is DGGITQSPKYLFRKEGQNVTLSCEQNLNHDAMYWYRQDPGQGLRLIYYSQIVNDFQKGDIAEGYSVSREKKESFPLTVTSAQKNPTAFYLCASSQLAGSTDTQYFGPGTRLTVL.